This TCR beta chain was obtained from a study of blood T cell repertoires in COVID-19. In the study overall: Sources were T cells, B-cell-depleted T cells, or PBMCs; the material itself was cDNA or gDNA.

The CDR3 is 11 amino acids. V gave up 5 bases and J gave up 6 bases, with 8 bases separating them. Germline V gene lookup returns CDR1 MDHEN and CDR2 SYDVKM. This clone was recorded once. In the authors' workflow: Researchers report that nucleated cell counts were estimated from reference gene primer amplification. The repertoire was sequenced with immunoSEQ multiplex PCR; TCRdb's copy has only in-frame clones and lacks some. The V and J calls and clone size were taken over from that table, and D and trimming were inferred from the DNA. The table has 51,000 or so clones, roughly 90% seen once. This TCR came from an elderly man with active or convalescent COVID-19. Source material: peripheral blood. This rearrangement joins TRBV28 to TRBJ2-7; tentative D call: TRBD1 (5 bases). CDR3 bases: TGTGCCAGCAGTCCAGGGTCCGAGCAGTACTTC. Encoded protein: CASSPGSEQYF.